Detailed here is one T cell receptor beta chain. The target of this receptor is not known. No quality values exist for individual bases; no much larger clone is one base distant. The library was built by means of the immunoSEQ multiplex PCR assay. Genomic DNA was extracted from the sorted cells, and the TCR beta V, D and J regions were sequenced using the automated high-throughput method of Adaptive Biotechnologies. A two-step, bias-controlled multiplex PCR was used to amplify CDR3 regions. Amplified TCR beta libraries were sequenced on an Illumina instrument. The authors' pipeline ran thus. Demultiplexed reads were processed to reduce amplification and sequencing bias, and CDR3 sequences were assigned to gene families using the IMGT database. ImmunoSEQ software version 2.0 was used to analyze the repertoire data. Out-of-frame sequences and sequences with stop codons in the CDR3 were removed from clonotype lists. Clonotypes with a frequency below 0.01% were excluded because such low-frequency clonotypes corresponded to less than one cell. Richness was calculated by dividing observed richness by input cell number, and evenness was calculated by dividing Shannon entropy by log observed richness. Simpson diversity and Morisita-Horn overlap indices were used to quantify repertoire diversity and similarity between time points. Each clonotype was placed into one of four groups: dominant (>1%), sub-dominant (0.5-0.99%), low abundance (0.1-0.49%) or lowest abundance (<0.1%). A germline index was derived by subtracting total nucleotide additions from total CDR3 length and dividing the result by total CDR3 length. TCRdb obtained this table from immuneACCESS and retained in-frame rearrangements with V and J assigned. These tables miss some clones; where compared with another copy, unresolved V genes account for less than half of the shortfall, and the remainder is unexplained. V and J calls and clone size are those listed in that table; D and trimming were worked out from the DNA. The sample records about 43,000 clones, 89% of which are singletons. Approximately 0.67% of the sample is in the top ten clones.

This entry is derived from a study of memory CD8 T cells in hepatitis C reinfection (TCRdb year 2017). The study in broad terms: Of the five donors, three spontaneously resolved two consecutive HCV infections, and two cleared a primary infection but developed chronic infection after reinfection. A case counted as HCV reinfection when an HCV RNA test came back positive after two negative tests taken at least 60 days apart. Across an HCV reinfection episode in 4 to 6 donors, the study followed the TCR beta repertoire of virus-specific CD8 T cells over time. Participants who had resolved a prior HCV infection were followed every 3 months in the reinfection study. Samples for the late or post reinfection period were taken 12 to 24 weeks after reinfection was detected. Five reinfection cases with stored pre-reinfection samples were identified between the late 2000s and the early 2010s.

Relative to germline, V is missing 2 bases and J is missing 5 bases, with 4 bases of the junction outside any gene match. The CDR3 spans 14 residues, from the cysteine through the phenylalanine. The only DNA kept is the CDR3, 42 bases in frame from the first base. As encoded in the germline V gene, CDR1 is ENHRY while CDR2 is SYGVKD. Beyond this particular receptor, the publication reports: With only four to six donors, the study could not reach definitive conclusions about public clonotypes linked to secondary clearance.

The time point label, read with the paper, signifies: late/post reinfection, 12 to 24 weeks after detection. Sorted cells were sequenced directly ex vivo, with no in vitro expansion before TCR sequencing. The donors were people who inject drugs and were enrolled in the Montreal Acute Hepatitis C Cohort Study (HEPCO) in Canada. As controls, total naive CD8 T cells, sorted as viable CD3+ CD8+ CD45RO-, were obtained from a couple of donors at each of the three reinfection time points. Before sorting, cryopreserved peripheral blood mononuclear cells were thawed and used as the source for purifying CD8 T cells. CD8 T cells were enriched by negative selection with the MACS CD8+ T cell Isolation Kit. Cells were sorted on a BD FACSAria II sorter running FACSDiva software, and FlowJo was used to analyze the data.

Sequenced sample: naive CD8+ T cells sorted from blood. The sample's cell subset or site label is to be understood as: total naive CD8+CD45RO- T cells. The TCR was taken from a man younger than 35 with hepatitis C virus infection. Recombination joined TRBV10-3 with TRBJ1-1, with 8 bases aligning to TRBD1. The CDR3 amino acid sequence is: CAISEEQGGTEAFF. The nucleotide sequence is given as TGTGCCATCAGTGAGGAACAGGGGGGTACTGAAGCTTTCTTT.